This T cell receptor beta chain derives from a study of OX40 agonist ivuxolimab in advanced cancers. About the study: Patients achieving partial responses numbered three: one hepatocellular carcinoma case and two cutaneous melanoma cases.

The repertoire was sequenced with immunoSEQ multiplex PCR; TCRdb's copy has only in-frame clones and lacks some. The sample contains more than 80,000 clones, roughly 93% of which appear only once. Whole-study findings and limits: At doses 0.1 to 3.0 mg/kg, CD4+ and CD8+ clones expanded.

Germline assignment: CDR1 SGHRS and CDR2 YFSETQ. The CDR3 extends over 14 amino acids. V was trimmed by 5 bases and J by 2 bases, leaving 12 bases between them. Worth noting for this clone: Its matching antigen is unknown.

The sequencing here drew on CD4+ or CD8+ T cells sorted from blood, taken in a trial of the OX40 agonist ivuxolimab. The chain uses TRBV5-1 and TRBJ2-3; D is unresolved. This receptor was obtained from an adult with an advanced solid tumor such as melanoma, head and neck, liver or kidney cancer. The CDR3 region is CASRQLVFTDTQYF. The CDR3 DNA is TGCGCCAGCAGGCAACTTGTGTTCACAGATACGCAGTATTTT.